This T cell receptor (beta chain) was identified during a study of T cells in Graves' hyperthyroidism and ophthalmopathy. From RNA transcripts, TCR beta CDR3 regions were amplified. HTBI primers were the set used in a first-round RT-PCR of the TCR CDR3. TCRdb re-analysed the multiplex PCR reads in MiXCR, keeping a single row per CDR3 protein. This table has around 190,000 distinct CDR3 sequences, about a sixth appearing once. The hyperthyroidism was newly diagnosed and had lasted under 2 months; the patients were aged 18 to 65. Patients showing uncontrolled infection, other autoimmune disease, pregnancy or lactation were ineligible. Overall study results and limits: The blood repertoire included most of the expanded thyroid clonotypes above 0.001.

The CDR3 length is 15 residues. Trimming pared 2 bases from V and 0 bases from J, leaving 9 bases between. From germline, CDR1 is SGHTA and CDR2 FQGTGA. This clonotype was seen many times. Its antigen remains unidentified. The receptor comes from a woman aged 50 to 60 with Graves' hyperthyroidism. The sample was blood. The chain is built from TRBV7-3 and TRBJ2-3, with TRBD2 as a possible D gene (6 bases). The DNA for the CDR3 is TGTGCCAGCAGCTTAGAAGGGACTAGCACAGATACGCAGTATTTT. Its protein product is CASSLEGTSTDTQYF.